This TCR beta chain appears in the sequencing data of a study of cytomegalovirus exposure and HLA in healthy donors. Study-wide points: Among immune exposure information, only CMV serostatus was available.

In the PCR, 60 Vbeta and 13 Jbeta primers were used. Data came from immunoSEQ multiplex PCR; TCRdb stores just in-frame clones and leaves some out. The table shows some 120,000 clones, with about 80% occurring only once. Points on this clone: Its specificity is unknown.

V lost 0 bases and J 5 bases, leaving 11 bases between the germline ends. Germline V CDR1 and CDR2: SGHKS, YYEKEE (reference sequence). The CDR3 runs 14 residues. Sequencing was carried out using PBMCs. The chain is built from TRBV5-5 and TRBJ1-2; D remains unclear. The receptor's source is a woman between 35 and 50 years old in good health and CMV-seropositive. This chain's CDR3 is CASSLGQSSYGYTF. The CDR3 coding sequence is TGTGCCAGCAGCTTGGGACAAAGTAGTTATGGCTACACCTTC.